The source of this TCR beta chain is a study of OX40 agonist ivuxolimab in advanced cancers. Study-wide context: The treatment was a fully human IgG2 OX40 agonist, ivuxolimab. Whole-study results and caveats: There was clonal expansion of CD4+ and CD8+ blood T cells by week 6 at 0.1 to 3.0 mg/kg. Antigens targeted by the expanded peripheral T cells were not determined.

V lost 1 base and J lost 1; bases outside the gene matches: 12. Looked up from germline, CDR1 is MGHDK and CDR2 is SYGVNS. This CDR3 contains 18 residues. Note on this clone: The target antigen is unknown.

Assay used: immunoSEQ multiplex PCR; TCRdb lists only in-frame clones, some missing. Here the sample spans 60,000 to 75,000 clones, around 93% being singletons. Here the sequenced sample was CD4+ or CD8+ T cells sorted from blood, taken in a trial of the OX40 agonist ivuxolimab. This chain connects TRBV25-1 to TRBJ2-5, with 7 bases identical to TRBD2. This clonotype originated in an adult with an advanced solid tumor such as melanoma, head and neck, liver or kidney cancer. CDR3 residues: CASSEWEGRAPTQETQYF. Here the CDR3 DNA reads TGTGCCAGCAGTGAATGGGAGGGCCGGGCCCCTACCCAAGAGACCCAGTACTTC. The whole variable domain, remainder taken from reference TRBV25-1 and TRBJ2-5, is EADIYQTPRYLVIGTGKKITLECSQTMGHDKMYWYQQDPGMELHLIHYSYGVNSTEKGDLSSESTVSRIRTEHFPLTLESARPSHTSQYLCASSEWEGRAPTQETQYFGPGTRLLVL.